The 9 T cell receptor beta chains reported below all come from one sample, sequenced in a study of cytomegalovirus exposure and HLA in healthy donors. Primers for the PCR totalled 60 Vbeta and 13 Jbeta. TCRdb keeps only in-frame clones here, not all; method: immunoSEQ multiplex PCR. The sample yields roughly 88,000 clones, more than 75% seen once. The material sequenced was PBMCs. These receptors all stem from a man aged 25-45 years in good health and CMV-seropositive.

This clone was seen more than once but under ten times. J is TRBJ1-5 and V is TRBV28; D is unclear. CDR3 size: 14 residues. Trimming left V 4 bases short and J 6 bases short, with 13 bases between. Germline V gene data show CDR1 as MDHEN and CDR2 as SYDVKM. CDR3 in amino acids: CASSYSLSPQPQHF. In DNA, the CDR3 is TGTGCCAGCAGTTACTCCCTCTCCCCTCAGCCCCAGCATTTT.

Only a few counts were recorded for this clone. V is TRBV2 and J is TRBJ1-6; tentatively, D is TRBD1 (6 bases). V was shortened by 1 base and J by 7 bases, with 11 bases between the two germline ends. The CDR3 length is 15 residues. Germline CDR1 reads SNHLY; CDR2 reads FYNNEI. The CDR3 region has the DNA TGTGCCAGCAGTGAAGAGGGGGTCAGAAATTCACCCCTCCACTTT. It yields the protein CASSEEGVRNSPLHF.

The CDR3 here is CASTRRRGEETQYF. Here the CDR3 DNA reads TGCGCCAGCACTCGTCGGAGGGGAGAAGAGACCCAGTACTTC. J is TRBJ2-5 and V is TRBV5-1, with a weak D call TRBD2 (6 bases). This CDR3 comprises 14 residues. Trimming took 6 bases from V and 3 from J, leaving 15 bases between them. Germline V gene sequence: CDR1 SGHRS, CDR2 YFSETQ.

The rearrangement joins TRBV29-1 to TRBJ2-2, with TRBD1 matching 7 bases. The CDR3 spans 14 residues. Trimming removed 4 bases from V and 4 bases from J; junction bases left unmatched: 6. CDR1 is SQVTM, CDR2 ANQGSEA, per germline. Here the CDR3 DNA reads TGCAGCGTTGCCCAGGGGGTGGGCACCGGGGAGCTGTTTTTT. It translates to CSVAQGVGTGELFF.

The rearrangement links TRBV7-6 to TRBJ1-2; 7 bases fit TRBD1. In germline, CDR1 is SGHVS, CDR2 FNYEAQ. Unmatched junction bases numbered 10, after V lost 4 bases and J lost 8 bases. This CDR3 comprises 14 residues. For the CDR3, the DNA is TGTGCCAGCAGCTCTCATGACAGGGTTGACGGCTACACCTTC. It translates to CASSSHDRVDGYTF.

The chain couples TRBV4-1 to TRBJ1-5, with TRBD1 as a possible D gene (5 bases). V dropped 2 bases and J dropped 0 bases, with 8 bases sitting between them. The CDR3 totals 15 residues. Germline assignment: CDR1 MGHRA and CDR2 YSYEKL. CDR3 coding DNA: TGCGCCAGCAGCCAATGGGGCATTAGCAATCAGCCCCAGCATTTT. This codes for CASSQWGISNQPQHF.

The J gene is TRBJ2-1, the V gene TRBV4-1; possible D gene TRBD1, 6 bases. Trimming removed 3 bases from V and 3 bases from J, with 12 bases in between. This CDR3 has 15 residues. Germline V lookup: CDR1 MGHRA, CDR2 YSYEKL. The CDR3, as DNA: TGCGCCAGCAGCCAGTTACACAGGGTCTACAATGAGCAGTTCTTC. It translates to CASSQLHRVYNEQFF.

V and J are TRBV6-5 and TRBJ2-2, with 9 bases matching TRBD2. The germline V gene encodes CDR1 MNHEY and CDR2 SVGAGI. This CDR3 contains 15 residues. The V gene end was trimmed by 2 bases and the J gene end by 4 bases; junction bases not matched to a gene: 2. CDR3 region: CASSYAGLATGELFF. In nucleotides, the CDR3 is TGTGCCAGCAGTTACGCGGGACTAGCCACCGGGGAGCTGTTTTTT.

J is TRBJ2-3 and V is TRBV11-3, with TRBD2 identical over 10 bases. Losses at the gene ends were 5 bases for V and 0 bases for J; bases not matched to a gene: 2. The germline V gene encodes CDR1 SGHNT and CDR2 YENEEA. This CDR3 is built from 15 residues. The chain's CDR3 is CASSEAGGSTDTQYF. CDR3 coding DNA: TGTGCCAGCAGCGAAGCGGGGGGGAGCACAGATACGCAGTATTTT.